The clone carrying this T cell receptor (beta chain) has ten or more counts. No antigen is known for it. TCRdb reprocessed the 5' RACE reads via MiXCR and lists one record per CDR3 protein. The sample consists of tens of thousands of distinct CDR3 sequences, 7.4% of them appearing once. This record belongs to a study of T cells after yellow fever vaccination. Overall study findings and caveats: Abundant bulk-population clonotypes could contaminate the FACS-sorted repertoires. A faster peak, day 5 versus 15, was reached by the weaker secondary response. Among all clonotypes, a small share was observed in both CD4 and CD8 compartments.

The starting material was CD8+ T cells sorted from PBMCs, obtained roughly 14 days after the first yellow fever vaccination. The clonotype was recovered from a man aged 18 to 30 who received the YFV17D yellow fever vaccine.

CDR3 amino acids: CASGLLLRQGRSGNTIYF. DNA for the CDR3: TGTGCTAGTGGTCTCCTCCTTCGACAGGGCCGATCTGGAAACACCATATATTTT. The J gene is TRBJ1-3, the V gene TRBV12-5, with 7 bases identical to TRBD1. The germline gives CDR1 LGHNT, CDR2 FRNRAP. V dropped 5 bases and J dropped 1; count of bases not matched to a gene: 14. The CDR3 runs to 18 residues.